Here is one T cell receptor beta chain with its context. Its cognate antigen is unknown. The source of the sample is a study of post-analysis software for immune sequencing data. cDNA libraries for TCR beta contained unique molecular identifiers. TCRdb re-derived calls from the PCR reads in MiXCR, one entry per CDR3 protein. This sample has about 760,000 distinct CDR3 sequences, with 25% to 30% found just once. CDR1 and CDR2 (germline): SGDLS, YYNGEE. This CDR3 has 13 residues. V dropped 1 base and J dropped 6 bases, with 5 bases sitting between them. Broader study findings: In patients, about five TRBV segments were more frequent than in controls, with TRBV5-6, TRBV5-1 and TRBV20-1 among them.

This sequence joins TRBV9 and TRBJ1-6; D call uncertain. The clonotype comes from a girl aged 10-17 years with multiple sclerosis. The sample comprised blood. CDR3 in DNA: TGTGCCAGCAGCGTATCCGTTAATTCACCCCTCCACTTT. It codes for CASSVSVNSPLHF.